The clone carrying this T cell receptor (beta chain) occurred once. As yet, its antigen is unknown. This sample stems from a study of cytomegalovirus exposure and HLA in healthy donors. Study-wide points: The classifier was said to identify cytomegalovirus status with high specificity and sensitivity. Sequencing depth across donors, presence/absence analyses assumed, was roughly uniform. CMV serostatus was the sole immune exposure data available.

Amplification used 60 Vbeta primers and 13 Jbeta primers. In the original processing: Roughly 11 million of the roughly 80 million unique TCR beta chains counted in a later analysis were shared. The assay was immunoSEQ multiplex PCR, and TCRdb's table has in-frame clones only and misses some. For V, J and clone size, that table is used; D and trimming come from the DNA. In the table there are over 200,000 clones, about 79% of which are singletons. The CDR3 totals 13 residues. Trimming shortened V by 1 base and J by 6 bases, and 7 bases separated the two germline ends. Germline V gives CDR1 SGHAT, CDR2 FQNNGV.

This TCR came from a male donor in good health and CMV-seronegative. Sequencing was performed on PBMCs. The chain links TRBV11-2 to TRBJ1-5; tentative D call: TRBD1 (5 bases). CDR3 sequence: CASSLADSQPQHF. The CDR3 DNA is TGTGCCAGCAGCTTAGCCGACAGTCAGCCCCAGCATTTT.